This TCR beta chain was recovered during a study of blood T cells in healthy people across ages. Study observations and caveats: A strong correlation was found between TCR beta diversity and the percentage of naive T cells. Among long-lived donors, naive CD4+ cells were more numerous and diversity higher than in aged donors.

Isolation yielded PBMCs, at least 6.5 million per sample, in every case. In germline, CDR1 is LGHDT, CDR2 YNNKEL (reference sequence). The ends were cut back, 4 bases at V and 6 bases at J, with 17 bases in the middle. This CDR3 region has 15 residues. Notes on this clonotype: Its antigen is not identified.

PCR was performed a second time for about 7 to 11 cycles using a sample-barcoded 5' primer and a J-beta primer mix. Through a template-switch adaptor with 12 random nucleotides, each cDNA molecule received a tag. TCRdb ran MiXCR on the 5' RACE reads and lists one entry per CDR3 protein. The repertoire holds about 970,000 distinct CDR3 sequences, with roughly 51% as singletons. This TCR was recovered from a woman aged 60-75 years in good health. The source material was blood. The chain couples TRBV3-1 to TRBJ2-3; a weak D match, TRBD2 (6 bases). CDR3 DNA: TGTGCCAGCAGCCGACTTGGCGGGAATTTTGATACGCAGTATTTT. It codes for CASSRLGGNFDTQYF.